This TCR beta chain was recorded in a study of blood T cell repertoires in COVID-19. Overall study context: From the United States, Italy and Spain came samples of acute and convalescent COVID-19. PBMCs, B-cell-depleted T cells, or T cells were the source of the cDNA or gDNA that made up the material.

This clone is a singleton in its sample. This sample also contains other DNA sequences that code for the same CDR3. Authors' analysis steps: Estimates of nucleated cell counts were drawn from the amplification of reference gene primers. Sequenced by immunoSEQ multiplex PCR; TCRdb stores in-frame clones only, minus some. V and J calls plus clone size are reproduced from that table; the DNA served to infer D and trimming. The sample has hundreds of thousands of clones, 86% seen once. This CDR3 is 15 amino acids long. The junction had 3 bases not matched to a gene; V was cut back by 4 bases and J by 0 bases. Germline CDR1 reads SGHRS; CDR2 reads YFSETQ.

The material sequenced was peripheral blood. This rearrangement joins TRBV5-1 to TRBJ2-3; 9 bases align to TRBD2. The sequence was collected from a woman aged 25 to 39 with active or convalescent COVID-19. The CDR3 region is CASSPGLASTDTQYF. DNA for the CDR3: TGCGCCAGCAGCCCGGGACTAGCTAGCACAGATACGCAGTATTTT.